The 4 T cell receptor beta chains listed next were all sequenced from one sample in a study of cytomegalovirus exposure and HLA in healthy donors. PCR amplification relied on 60 Vbeta primers (plus 13 Jbeta primers). The method was immunoSEQ multiplex PCR; TCRdb's version includes in-frame clones alone and lacks a portion of them. The repertoire has 65,000 to 90,000 clones, roughly 89% of them found once; the top ten carry just under 2%. The sample comprised PBMCs. These TCRs come from a woman in her 30s in good health and CMV-seronegative.

The chain is built from TRBV5-1 and TRBJ1-5, with D perhaps matching TRBD1 (6 bases). The germline gives CDR1 SGHRS, CDR2 YFSETQ. Deletions cut 0 bases from V and 7 bases from J, with 11 bases between. The CDR3 length is 14 residues. Here the CDR3 DNA reads TGCGCCAGCAGCTTGGAGGGACAAACACAGCCCCAGCATTTT. Its protein is CASSLEGQTQPQHF.

V gene TRBV18 combines with J gene TRBJ1-6, with D possibly matching TRBD1 (5 bases). The CDR3 sequence is 16 residues long. V was trimmed by 3 bases and J by 6 bases, leaving 15 bases between them. CDR1 and CDR2 (germline): KGHSH, LQKENI. CDR3 residues: CASSPVAGPPNSPLHF. The CDR3 region has the DNA TGTGCCAGCTCACCGGTTGCGGGGCCTCCTAATTCACCCCTCCACTTT.

The gene calls are TRBV20-1 and TRBJ2-5, with D perhaps matching TRBD1 (5 bases). The V gene lost 0 bases and the J gene lost 6 bases, with 5 bases spanning the gap. The CDR3 extends over 11 amino acids. CDR1 is DFQATT, CDR2 SNEGSKA, per germline (reference sequence). The CDR3 DNA reads TGCAGTGCTAGAGAGGGGCAGACCCAGTACTTC. Protein product: CSAREGQTQYF.

The table lists this clone with a few counts. Other DNA variants within this sample encode the same CDR3. V gene TRBV6-5 combines with J gene TRBJ2-5; no clear D. The length of the CDR3 is 13 residues. Germline values: CDR1 MNHEY, CDR2 SVGAGI. With 2 bases removed from V and 5 bases from J, the gap between germline ends came to 9 bases. CDR3 DNA: TGTGCCAGCAGTTACGCAGGATGGGAGACCCAGTACTTC. This sequence encodes CASSYAGWETQYF.